Reported below is one T cell receptor beta chain. The target antigen is unknown. The source of the sample is a study of OX40 agonist ivuxolimab in advanced cancers. Using immunoSEQ multiplex PCR, the repertoire was profiled, and TCRdb retains in-frame clones only, with some absent. The sample shows approximately 66,000 clones, roughly 85% of them seen only once. CDR1 is MNHEY, CDR2 SMNVEV, per germline (reference sequence). This CDR3 is built from 17 residues. V lost 2 bases and J lost 0, with 11 bases in between. Regarding the study as a whole: There were also nonresponders showing low normalized T-cell clonal expansion. CD8+ T cells (on average) carried more expanded clones than CD4+ T cells.

The TCR originated in an adult with an advanced solid tumor such as melanoma, head and neck, liver or kidney cancer. V usage is TRBV27 and J usage is TRBJ2-6, with D possibly matching TRBD2 (6 bases). The source material was CD4+ or CD8+ T cells sorted from blood, sampled in a trial of the OX40 agonist ivuxolimab. Here the CDR3 DNA reads TGTGCCAGCAGTTTACGGGGGTTTGTCTCTGGGGCCAACGTCCTGACTTTC. Encoded protein: CASSLRGFVSGANVLTF.